Below are 21 T cell receptor beta chains sequenced from a single sample in a study of blood T cell repertoires in COVID-19. This table comes from immunoSEQ multiplex PCR, and its TCRdb copy is limited to in-frame clones, with some not included. The sample has tens of thousands of clones; around 85% are singletons. The sequencing input was peripheral blood. Receptor source: a man aged 60 to 75 with acute or convalescent COVID-19.

The chain links TRBV6-4 to TRBJ1-5; D remains ambiguous. The V gene lost 10 bases and the J gene lost 5 bases, with 12 bases spanning the gap. The CDR3 is 12 residues long. CDR1 is MRHNA and CDR2 is SNTAGT in the germline V gene. As DNA, the CDR3 is TGTGCCACCGCGCCCCTCGATCAGCCCCAGCATTTT. Translated, it gives CATAPLDQPQHF.

The genes are TRBV15 and TRBJ1-2; D call uncertain. In germline, CDR1 is LNHNV, CDR2 YYDKDF (reference sequence). Between the trimmed V and J ends, which lost 0 bases and 8 bases, there was a span of 22 bases. CDR3 length: 17 residues. The CDR3 sequence: CATSRDHPTGSVGGYTF. CDR3 nucleotides: TGTGCCACCAGCAGAGATCATCCCACGGGGTCAGTGGGCGGCTACACCTTC.

CDR3 sequence: CASRNWTGINTGELFF. CDR3 DNA: TGTGCCAGCAGAAACTGGACAGGTATTAACACCGGGGAGCTGTTTTTT. This chain connects TRBV7-9 to TRBJ2-2, with TRBD1 identical over 7 bases. This CDR3 has 16 amino acids. CDR1 is SEHNR, CDR2 FQNEAQ, per germline (reference sequence). The V and J ends lost 6 bases and 2 bases, in that order; junction bases with no gene match: 9.

This chain joins TRBV6-6 and TRBJ2-1; possibly TRBD2 for D (6 bases). Germline values: CDR1 MNHNY, CDR2 SVGAGI (reference sequence). Between the trimmed V and J ends, which lost 5 bases and 2 bases, there was a span of 22 bases. The CDR3 is 18 residues long. CDR3 residues: CASSPSGLLTGPYNEQFF. Written as DNA, the CDR3 is TGTGCCAGCAGTCCGTCGGGACTCCTCACAGGCCCCTACAATGAGCAGTTCTTC.

The J gene is TRBJ1-5, the V gene TRBV2; tentative D call: TRBD1 (6 bases). The CDR3 covers 13 residues. Trimming stripped 8 bases from V and 3 bases from J, with 11 bases between. CDR1 is SNHLY, CDR2 FYNNEI, per germline. The CDR3 protein is CASGRDNNQPQHF. The DNA for the CDR3 is TGTGCCAGCGGCCGGGACAACAATCAGCCCCAGCATTTT. Using reference TRBV2 and TRBJ1-5 for the parts outside the CDR3, the full variable domain is EPEVTQTPSHQVTQMGQEVILRCVPISNHLYFYWYRQILGQKVEFLVSFYNNEISEKSEIFDDQFSVERPDGSNFTLKIRSTKLEDSAMYFCASGRDNNQPQHFGDGTRLSIL.

The J gene is TRBJ1-4, the V gene TRBV9; a possible D gene is TRBD1 (5 bases). With 4 bases removed from V and 5 bases from J, the gap between germline ends came to 15 bases. The CDR3 is 15 residues long. CDR1 is SGDLS, CDR2 YYNGEE, per germline. Here the CDR3 reads CASSRAGTANEKLFF. DNA of the CDR3: TGTGCCAGCAGCCGGGCGGGGACGGCAAATGAAAAACTGTTTTTT. The full variable domain, rest sourced from reference TRBV9 and TRBJ1-4, is DSGVTQTPKHLITATGQRVTLRCSPRSGDLSVYWYQQSLDQGLQFLIQYYNGEERAKGNILERFSAQQFPDLHSELNLSSLELGDSALYFCASSRAGTANEKLFFGSGTQLSVL.

The chain uses TRBV7-2 and TRBJ1-1; the D gene is possibly TRBD1 (5 bases). The germline gives CDR1 SGHTA, CDR2 FQGNSA. The V and J ends lost 5 bases and 4 bases respectively, with 20 bases between them. This CDR3 has 16 residues. The CDR3 nucleotides are TGTGCCAGCAGCCCGACGCATGGGATTGGGGCCACTGAAGCTTTCTTT. It translates to CASSPTHGIGATEAFF.

The rearrangement uses TRBV12-3 or TRBV12-4 and TRBJ1-1; a weak D match, TRBD1 (6 bases). V lost 5 bases to trimming and J lost 11 bases, with 9 bases between them. CDR3 size: 10 residues. The CDR3 region has the DNA TGTGCCAGCAGTGACAGGACGGCTTTCTTT. This gives the protein CASSDRTAFF.

This chain connects TRBV7-2 to TRBJ2-1; D is possibly TRBD2 (6 bases). V dropped 3 bases and J dropped 9 bases, with 12 bases sitting between them. Germline lookup yields CDR1 SGHTA and CDR2 FQGNSA. This CDR3 spans 13 amino acids. The CDR3 spells CASSFGGASEQFF. In nucleotides, the CDR3 is TGTGCCAGCAGCTTTGGAGGGGCCAGTGAGCAGTTCTTC.

The CDR3 is CAISDGQGNEKLFF. The CDR3 DNA is TGTGCCATCAGTGATGGGCAGGGGAATGAAAAACTGTTTTTT. The chain has TRBV10-3 and TRBJ1-4; D may be TRBD1 (6 bases). V was pared by 3 bases and J by 5 bases, with 10 bases between. The CDR3 contains 14 residues. Germline V gene lookup returns CDR1 ENHRY and CDR2 SYGVKD.

The genes are TRBV9 and TRBJ1-2; 8 bases fit TRBD1. The CDR3 runs to 14 residues. Trimming cost V 6 bases and J 2 bases; bases outside gene matches: 6. CDR1 and CDR2 (germline): SGDLS, YYNGEE. The CDR3 bases are TGTGCCAGCACATCGGGACAGGACAACTATGGCTACACCTTC. This sequence encodes CASTSGQDNYGYTF.

The chain combines TRBV4-3 with TRBJ1-1, with D unresolved. The V and J ends lost 0 bases and 1 base respectively, with 12 bases between them. Germline loops: CDR1 LGHNA, CDR2 YSLEER. This CDR3 has 16 amino acids. The CDR3 DNA reads as TGCGCCAGCAGCCAAGAAGGTAAGCGGACGAACACTGAAGCTTTCTTT. This translates into CASSQEGKRTNTEAFF.

V gene TRBV10-3 combines with J gene TRBJ1-2; 8 bases are a match to TRBD1. Germline-derived CDR1 and CDR2 are ENHRY and SYGVKD. The junction had 11 bases not matched to a gene; V was cut back by 4 bases and J by 4 bases. The CDR3 is 16 amino acids. The CDR3, as DNA: TGTGCCATCAGTGCCGGGACAGGCTCTCTCTTCTATGGCTACACCTTC. This sequence encodes CAISAGTGSLFYGYTF.

This chain joins TRBV4-3 and TRBJ1-2; the D gene is possibly TRBD1 (5 bases). Germline V gene lookup returns CDR1 LGHNA and CDR2 YSLEER. CDR3 length equals 15 residues. Trimming left V 2 bases short and J 5 bases short, with 15 bases between. Here the CDR3 reads CASSQRRTGEYGYTF. In nucleotides, the CDR3 is TGCGCCAGCAGCCAACGACGAACGGGGGAATATGGCTACACCTTC.

V is TRBV21-1 and J is TRBJ1-5; the table assigns TRBD1, which was not confirmed against the DNA. TRBV21-1 is annotated as a pseudogene. CDR3 length: 16 residues. CDR3 loop: CASSKRRTGSGQPQHF. In DNA, the CDR3 is TGTGCCAGCAGCAAAAGGAGGACAGGGTCTGGTCAGCCCCAGCATTTT.

A few counts support this clone. CDR3 nucleotides: TGTGCCAGTAGATCCCAGGACAGGGGTTATGGCTACACCTTC. This translates into CASRSQDRGYGYTF. V usage is TRBV19 and J usage is TRBJ1-2; 9 nucleotides line up with TRBD1. With V trimmed by 6 bases and J by 5 bases, 7 bases remained unmatched. The germline V gene has CDR1 LNHDA and CDR2 SQIVND (reference sequence). The CDR3 length is 14 residues.

The rearrangement uses TRBV3-1 (or the pseudogene TRBV3-2) and TRBJ2-3; 7 bases are a match to TRBD1. The CDR3 is made up of 16 amino acids. The J segment lost 4 bases and the V segment lost 1 base, leaving 8 bases of the junction unmatched. In germline, CDR1 is LGHDT, CDR2 YNNKEL (reference sequence). CDR3 nucleotides: TGTGCCAGCAGCCAAGGAAGGGGGCAAGGGGCAGATACGCAGTATTTT. Its protein product is CASSQGRGQGADTQYF.

The V call is TRBV7-2, the J call TRBJ2-1; perhaps TRBD2 as D (7 bases). V was pared by 5 bases and J by 4 bases, with 12 bases between. From germline, CDR1 is SGHTA and CDR2 FQGNSA. The CDR3 extends over 14 amino acids. CDR3 bases: TGTGCCAGCAGCCCCGGGGGGCCATACAATGAGCAGTTCTTC. Protein: CASSPGGPYNEQFF.

This sequence joins TRBV2 and TRBJ1-1; tentatively, D is TRBD1 (6 bases). There are 13 residues in the CDR3. Germline V gene data show CDR1 as SNHLY and CDR2 as FYNNEI. V dropped 6 bases and J dropped 7 bases, with 15 bases sitting between them. The CDR3 region has the DNA TGTGCCAGCAGCTCCCAGGGAGGGGGTGAAGCTTTCTTT. Residues: CASSSQGGGEAFF.

V gene TRBV5-1 combines with J gene TRBJ1-1, with TRBD1 matching 8 bases. From germline, CDR1 is SGHRS and CDR2 YFSETQ. With 4 bases clipped from V and 13 bases from J, the junction kept 9 bases outside the gene matches. The length of the CDR3 is 12 residues. The CDR3 region has the DNA TGCGCCAGCAGCGTGGGACAGGAATTGGGTTTCTTT. This encodes CASSVGQELGFF.

The V and J genes are TRBV7-8 and TRBJ1-4, with D possibly TRBD1 on 6 matching bases. Trimming stripped 3 bases from V and 3 bases from J, with 11 bases between. Germline assignment: CDR1 SGHVS and CDR2 FQNEAQ. The CDR3 has 15 amino acids. CDR3 sequence: CASSFTTGSNEKLFF. The CDR3 coding sequence is TGTGCCAGCAGCTTTACCACAGGGTCTAATGAAAAACTGTTTTTT.